Described below is a single TCR beta chain sequence and its context. Its matching antigen is unknown. This entry comes from a study of blood T cells in healthy people across ages. CDR3 length: 13 residues. V was trimmed by 6 bases and J by 3 bases, leaving 11 bases between them. Next came a second PCR, run for roughly 7 to 12 cycles, which used a sample-barcoded 5' primer along with a J-beta primer mix. Every cDNA molecule carried a tag from a template-switch adaptor bearing 12 random nucleotides. MiXCR was run by TCRdb on the 5' RACE reads, yielding one entry per CDR3 protein. The table includes 650,000 to 800,000 distinct CDR3 sequences, approximately 44% detected once. General study findings and limits: The recorded TCR beta diversity per million T cells decreased in a roughly linear manner with age.

The sequence was obtained from a man in his sixties in good health. The V and J genes are TRBV12-3 or TRBV12-4 and TRBJ1-2; tentatively, D is TRBD1 (5 bases). Sequences were obtained from blood. The CDR3 loop is CASSRPQDYGYTF. CDR3 nucleotides: TGTGCCAGCAGCCGACCACAGGACTATGGCTACACCTTC.